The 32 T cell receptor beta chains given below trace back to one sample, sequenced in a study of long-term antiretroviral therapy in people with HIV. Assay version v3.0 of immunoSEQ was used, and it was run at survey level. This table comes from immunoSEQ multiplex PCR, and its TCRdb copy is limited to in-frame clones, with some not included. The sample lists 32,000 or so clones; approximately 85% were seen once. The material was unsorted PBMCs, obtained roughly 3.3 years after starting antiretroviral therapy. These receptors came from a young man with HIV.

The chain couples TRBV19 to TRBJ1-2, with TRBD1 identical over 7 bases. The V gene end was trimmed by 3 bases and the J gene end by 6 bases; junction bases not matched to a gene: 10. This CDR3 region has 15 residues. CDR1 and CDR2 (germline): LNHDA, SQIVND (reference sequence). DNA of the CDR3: TGTGCCAGTAGTATCCTCGACAGGGTTGGGCATGGCTACACCTTC. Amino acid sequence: CASSILDRVGHGYTF. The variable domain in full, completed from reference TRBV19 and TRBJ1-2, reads DGGITQSPKYLFRKEGQNVTLSCEQNLNHDAMYWYRQDPGQGLRLIYYSQIVNDFQKGDIAEGYSVSREKKESFPLTVTSAQKNPTAFYLCASSILDRVGHGYTFGSGTRLTVV.

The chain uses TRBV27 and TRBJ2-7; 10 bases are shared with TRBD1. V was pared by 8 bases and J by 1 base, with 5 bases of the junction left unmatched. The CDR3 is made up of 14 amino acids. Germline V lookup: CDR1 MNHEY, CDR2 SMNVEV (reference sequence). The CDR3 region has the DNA TGTGCCAGCTCAGGACAGGGGGGATCCTACGAGCAGTACTTC. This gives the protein CASSGQGGSYEQYF.

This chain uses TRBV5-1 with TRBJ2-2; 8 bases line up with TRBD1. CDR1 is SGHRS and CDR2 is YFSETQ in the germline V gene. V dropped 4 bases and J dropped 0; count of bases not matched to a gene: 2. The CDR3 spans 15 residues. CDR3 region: CASSLDRANTGELFF. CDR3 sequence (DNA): TGCGCCAGCAGCCTGGACAGGGCGAACACCGGGGAGCTGTTTTTT.

The CDR3 is CASSVGRELGEQYF. CDR3 coding DNA: TGTGCCAGCTCCGTGGGGCGGGAGCTGGGCGAGCAGTACTTC. The genes are TRBV18 and TRBJ2-7; TRBD2 agrees at 7 bases. This CDR3 is 14 amino acids long. The germline gives CDR1 KGHSH, CDR2 LQKENI. After removal of 6 bases from V and 6 bases from J, the junction contained 11 bases not matched to a gene.

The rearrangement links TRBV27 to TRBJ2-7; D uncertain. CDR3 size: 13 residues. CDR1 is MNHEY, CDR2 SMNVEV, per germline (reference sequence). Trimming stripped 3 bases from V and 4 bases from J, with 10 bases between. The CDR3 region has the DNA TGTGCCAGCAGTTTTAGTAGAGGATACGAGCAGTACTTC. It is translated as CASSFSRGYEQYF.

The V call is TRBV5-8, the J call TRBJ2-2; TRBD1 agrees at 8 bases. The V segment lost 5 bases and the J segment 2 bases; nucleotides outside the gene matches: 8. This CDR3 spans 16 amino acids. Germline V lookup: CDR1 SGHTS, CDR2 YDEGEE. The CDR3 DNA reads TGTGCCAGCAGGACAGGGGTGGGCTTCAACACCGGGGAGCTGTTTTTT. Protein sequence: CASRTGVGFNTGELFF.

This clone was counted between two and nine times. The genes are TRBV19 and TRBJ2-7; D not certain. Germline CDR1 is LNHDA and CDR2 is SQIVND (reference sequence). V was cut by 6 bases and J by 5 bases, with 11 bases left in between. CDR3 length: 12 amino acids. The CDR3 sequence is CASRASPDEQYF. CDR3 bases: TGTGCCAGTAGGGCCAGTCCGGACGAGCAGTACTTC.

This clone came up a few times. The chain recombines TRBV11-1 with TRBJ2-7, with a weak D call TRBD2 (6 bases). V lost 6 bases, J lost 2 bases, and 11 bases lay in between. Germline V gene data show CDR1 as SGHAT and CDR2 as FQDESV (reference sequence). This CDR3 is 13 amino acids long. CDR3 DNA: TGTGCCAGCAGACGGGACTTTACCTACGAGCAGTACTTC. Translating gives CASRRDFTYEQYF. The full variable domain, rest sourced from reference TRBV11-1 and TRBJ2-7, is EAEVAQSPRYKITEKSQAVAFWCDPISGHATLYWYRQILGQGPELLVQFQDESVVDDSQLPKDRFSAERLKGVDSTLKIQPAELGDSAMYLCASRRDFTYEQYFGPGTRLTVT.

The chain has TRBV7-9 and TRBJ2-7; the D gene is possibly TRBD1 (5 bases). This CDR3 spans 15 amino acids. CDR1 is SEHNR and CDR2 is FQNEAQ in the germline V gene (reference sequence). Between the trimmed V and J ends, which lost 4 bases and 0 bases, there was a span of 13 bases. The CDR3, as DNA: TGTGCCAGCAGCTCCAGGGATTCGCCCTCCTACGAGCAGTACTTC. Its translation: CASSSRDSPSYEQYF. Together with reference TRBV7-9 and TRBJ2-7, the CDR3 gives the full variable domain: DTGVSQNPRHKITKRGQNVTFRCDPISEHNRLYWYRQTLGQGPEFLTYFQNEAQLEKSRLLSDRFSAERPKGSFSTLEIQRTEQGDSAMYLCASSSRDSPSYEQYFGPGTRLTVT.

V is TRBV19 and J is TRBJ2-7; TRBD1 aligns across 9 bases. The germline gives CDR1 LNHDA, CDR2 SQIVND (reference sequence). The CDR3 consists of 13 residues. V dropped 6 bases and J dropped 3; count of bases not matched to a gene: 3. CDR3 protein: CASSWDRDYEQYF. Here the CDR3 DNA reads TGTGCCAGTAGCTGGGACAGGGACTACGAGCAGTACTTC. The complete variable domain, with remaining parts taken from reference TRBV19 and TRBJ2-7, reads DGGITQSPKYLFRKEGQNVTLSCEQNLNHDAMYWYRQDPGQGLRLIYYSQIVNDFQKGDIAEGYSVSREKKESFPLTVTSAQKNPTAFYLCASSWDRDYEQYFGPGTRLTVT.

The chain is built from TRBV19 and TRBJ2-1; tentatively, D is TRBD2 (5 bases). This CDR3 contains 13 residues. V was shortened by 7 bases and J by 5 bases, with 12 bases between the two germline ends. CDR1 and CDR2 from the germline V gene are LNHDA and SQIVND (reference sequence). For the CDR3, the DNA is TGTGCCAGTAATCGCGGGCCTAACAATGAGCAGTTCTTC. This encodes CASNRGPNNEQFF.

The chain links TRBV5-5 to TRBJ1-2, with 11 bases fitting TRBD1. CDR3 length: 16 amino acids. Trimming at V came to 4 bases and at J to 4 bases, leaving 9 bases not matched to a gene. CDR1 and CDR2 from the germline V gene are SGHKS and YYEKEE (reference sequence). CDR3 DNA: TGTGCCAGCAGCCCCGGACAGGGGGCTTCGGGCTATGGCTACACCTTC. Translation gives CASSPGQGASGYGYTF.

CDR3: CSVEAADPGHYGYTF. The CDR3 DNA sequence: TGCAGCGTTGAAGCCGCGGACCCAGGGCACTATGGCTACACCTTC. This chain connects TRBV29-1 to TRBJ1-2, with D tentatively TRBD1 (5 bases). Deletions cut 1 base from V and 3 bases from J, with 15 bases between. Germline V CDR1 and CDR2: SQVTM, ANQGSEA. The CDR3 covers 15 residues.

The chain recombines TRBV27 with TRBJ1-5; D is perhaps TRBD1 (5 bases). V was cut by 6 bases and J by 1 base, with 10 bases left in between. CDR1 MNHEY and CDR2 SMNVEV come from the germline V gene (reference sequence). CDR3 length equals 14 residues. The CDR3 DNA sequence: TGTGCCAGCAGGTTGGGACCGAGCAATCAGCCCCAGCATTTT. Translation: CASRLGPSNQPQHF.

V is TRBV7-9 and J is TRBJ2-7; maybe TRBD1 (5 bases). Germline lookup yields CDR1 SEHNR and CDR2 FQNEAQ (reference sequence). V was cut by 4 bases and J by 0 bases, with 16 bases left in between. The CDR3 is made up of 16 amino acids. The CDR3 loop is CASSSGQWSSSYEQYF. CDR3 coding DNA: TGTGCCAGCAGCTCCGGACAATGGTCTAGCTCCTACGAGCAGTACTTC. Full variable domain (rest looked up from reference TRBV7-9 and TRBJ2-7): DTGVSQNPRHKITKRGQNVTFRCDPISEHNRLYWYRQTLGQGPEFLTYFQNEAQLEKSRLLSDRFSAERPKGSFSTLEIQRTEQGDSAMYLCASSSGQWSSSYEQYFGPGTRLTVT.

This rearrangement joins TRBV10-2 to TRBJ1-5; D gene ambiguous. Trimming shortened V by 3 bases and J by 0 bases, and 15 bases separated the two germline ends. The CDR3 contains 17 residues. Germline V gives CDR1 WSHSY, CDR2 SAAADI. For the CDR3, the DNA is TGCGCCAGCAGTGATTGGGAGTCGGAGGATAGCAATCAGCCCCAGCATTTT. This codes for CASSDWESEDSNQPQHF.

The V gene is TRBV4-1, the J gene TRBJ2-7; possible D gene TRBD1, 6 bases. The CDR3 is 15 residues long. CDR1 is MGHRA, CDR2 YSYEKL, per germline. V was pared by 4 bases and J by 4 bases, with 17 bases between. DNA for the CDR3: TGCGCCAGCAGCCGTTTACAGGGAGAGGAGTACGAGCAGTACTTC. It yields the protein CASSRLQGEEYEQYF.

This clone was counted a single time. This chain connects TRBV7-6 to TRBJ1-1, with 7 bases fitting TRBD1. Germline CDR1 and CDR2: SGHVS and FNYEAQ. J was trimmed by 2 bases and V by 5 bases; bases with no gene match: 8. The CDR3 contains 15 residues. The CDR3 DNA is TGTGCCAGCAGCGTAGGGGGGACAGTCAACACTGAAGCTTTCTTT. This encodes CASSVGGTVNTEAFF.

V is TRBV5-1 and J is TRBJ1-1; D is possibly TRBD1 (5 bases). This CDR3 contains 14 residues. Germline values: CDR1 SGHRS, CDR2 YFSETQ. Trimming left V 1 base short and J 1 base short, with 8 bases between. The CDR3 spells CASSLLQANTEAFF. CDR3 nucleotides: TGCGCCAGCAGCTTGCTACAGGCGAACACTGAAGCTTTCTTT.

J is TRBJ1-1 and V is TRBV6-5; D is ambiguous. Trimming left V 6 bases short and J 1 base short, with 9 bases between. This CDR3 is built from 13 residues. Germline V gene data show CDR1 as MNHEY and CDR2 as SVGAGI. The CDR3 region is CASRRTTNTEAFF. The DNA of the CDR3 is TGTGCCAGCAGGAGAACTACGAACACTGAAGCTTTCTTT.

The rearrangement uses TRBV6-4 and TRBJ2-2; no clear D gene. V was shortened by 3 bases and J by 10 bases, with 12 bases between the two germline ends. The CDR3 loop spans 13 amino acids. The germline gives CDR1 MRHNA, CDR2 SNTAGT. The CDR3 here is CASSESAAAELFF. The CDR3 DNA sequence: TGTGCCAGCAGTGAATCGGCAGCCGCGGAGCTGTTTTTT.

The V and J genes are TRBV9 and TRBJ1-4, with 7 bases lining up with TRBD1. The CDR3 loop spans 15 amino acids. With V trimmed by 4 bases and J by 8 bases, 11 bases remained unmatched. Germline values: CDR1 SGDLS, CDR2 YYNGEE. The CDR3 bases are TGTGCCAGCAGCAAACAGGGGTCGGGGGTCGAAAAACTGTTTTTT. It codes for CASSKQGSGVEKLFF.

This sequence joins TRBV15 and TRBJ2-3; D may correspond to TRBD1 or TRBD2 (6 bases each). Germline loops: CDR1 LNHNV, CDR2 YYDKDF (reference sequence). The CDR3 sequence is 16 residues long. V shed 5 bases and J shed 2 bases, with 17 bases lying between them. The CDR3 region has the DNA TGTGCCACCAGCCCTCGGGGGCGGGGCAACACAGATACGCAGTATTTT. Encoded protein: CATSPRGRGNTDTQYF.

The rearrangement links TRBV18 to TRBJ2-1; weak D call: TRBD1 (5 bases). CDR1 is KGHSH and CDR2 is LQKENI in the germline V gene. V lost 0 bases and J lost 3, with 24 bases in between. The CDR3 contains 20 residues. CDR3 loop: CASSPPLKGPGWPGYNEQFF. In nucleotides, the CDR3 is TGTGCCAGCTCACCACCGCTAAAGGGGCCGGGCTGGCCGGGCTACAATGAGCAGTTCTTC.

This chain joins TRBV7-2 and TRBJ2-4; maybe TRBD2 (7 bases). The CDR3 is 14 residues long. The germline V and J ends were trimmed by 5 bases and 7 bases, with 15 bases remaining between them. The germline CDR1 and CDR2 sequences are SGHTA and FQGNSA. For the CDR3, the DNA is TGTGCCAGCAGCCCCCGGGGGGCTTTGAACATTCAGTACTTC. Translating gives CASSPRGALNIQYF.

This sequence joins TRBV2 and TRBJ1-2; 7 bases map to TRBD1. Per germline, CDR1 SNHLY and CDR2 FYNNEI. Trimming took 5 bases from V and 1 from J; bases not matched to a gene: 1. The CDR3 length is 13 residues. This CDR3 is CASSTGDNYGYTF. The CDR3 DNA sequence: TGTGCCAGCAGTACAGGGGATAACTATGGCTACACCTTC.

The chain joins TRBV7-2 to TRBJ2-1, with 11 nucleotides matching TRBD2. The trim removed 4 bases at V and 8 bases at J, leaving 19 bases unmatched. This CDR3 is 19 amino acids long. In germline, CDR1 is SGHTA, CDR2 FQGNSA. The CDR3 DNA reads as TGTGCCAGCAGCTCCTTCTACTTAGCGGGAGGGCCCAATACCCATGAGCAGTTCTTC. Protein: CASSSFYLAGGPNTHEQFF.

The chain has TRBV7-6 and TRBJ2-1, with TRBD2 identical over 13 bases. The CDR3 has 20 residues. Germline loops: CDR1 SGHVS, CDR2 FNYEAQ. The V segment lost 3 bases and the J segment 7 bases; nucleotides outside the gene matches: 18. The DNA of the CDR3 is TGTGCCAGCAGCTTGGGGACTAGCGGGACCCTGGGTATCGCCTTAAATGAGCAGTTCTTC. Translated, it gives CASSLGTSGTLGIALNEQFF.

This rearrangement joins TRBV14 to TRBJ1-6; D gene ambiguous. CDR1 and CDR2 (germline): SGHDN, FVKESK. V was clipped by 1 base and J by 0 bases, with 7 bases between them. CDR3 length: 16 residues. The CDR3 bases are TGTGCCAGCAGCCAAGGGGAGGACTCCTATAATTCACCCCTCCACTTT. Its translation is CASSQGEDSYNSPLHF.

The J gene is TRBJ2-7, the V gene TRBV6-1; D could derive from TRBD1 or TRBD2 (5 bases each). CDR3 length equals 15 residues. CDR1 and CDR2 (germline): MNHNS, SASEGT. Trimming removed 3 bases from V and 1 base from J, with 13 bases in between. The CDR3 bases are TGTGCCAGCAGTGAGGATTGGGACCGGTCCTACGAGCAGTACTTC. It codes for CASSEDWDRSYEQYF.

CDR3 amino acids: CASSTGLAGGPWTGELFF. Written as DNA, the CDR3 is TGTGCCAGTAGTACAGGACTAGCGGGAGGGCCTTGGACCGGGGAGCTGTTTTTT. The gene calls are TRBV19 and TRBJ2-2; 15 bases are shared with TRBD2. V trimming: 4 bases; J trimming: 5 bases; junction bases outside the gene matches: 8. The CDR3 has 18 amino acids. From germline, CDR1 is LNHDA and CDR2 SQIVND (reference sequence).

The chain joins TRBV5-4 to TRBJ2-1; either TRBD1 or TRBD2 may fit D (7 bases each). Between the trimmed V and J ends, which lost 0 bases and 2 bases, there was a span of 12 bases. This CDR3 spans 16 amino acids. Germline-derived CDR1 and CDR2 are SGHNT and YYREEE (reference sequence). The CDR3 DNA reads TGTGCCAGCAGCTTGGGGGCAGGGGGGGCCTACAATGAGCAGTTCTTC. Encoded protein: CASSLGAGGAYNEQFF. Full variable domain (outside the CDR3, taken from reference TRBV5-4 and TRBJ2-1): ETGVTQSPTHLIKTRGQQVTLRCSSQSGHNTVSWYQQALGQGPQFIFQYYREEENGRGNFPPRFSGLQFPNYSSELNVNALELDDSALYLCASSLGAGGAYNEQFFGPGTRLTVL.